The clone carrying this TCR beta chain appeared a few times. The data belong to a study of T-cell reconstitution after alpha-beta-depleted transplantation in children. The germline V and J ends were trimmed by 1 base and 7 bases, with 8 bases remaining between them. Germline CDR1 reads LGHDT; CDR2 reads YNNKEL (reference sequence). This CDR3 is built from 12 residues. Researchers prepared the TCRbeta library using unique molecular identifiers, the study reports. In TCRdb, the PCR reads were re-called with MiXCR into one record per CDR3 protein. Here the sample spans about 540,000 distinct CDR3 sequences, approximately 20% being singletons.

The sample was PBMCs from the stem cell graft donor, taken from the stem cell graft. The sequence was obtained from a human donor who donated a stem cell graft to a child with acute lymphoblastic leukemia. The chain carries TRBV3-1 and TRBJ2-7; possible D gene TRBD2, 5 bases. The CDR3 coding sequence is TGTGCCAGCAGCCAAGTTGAGCGGGAGCAGTACTTC. It specifies CASSQVEREQYF.